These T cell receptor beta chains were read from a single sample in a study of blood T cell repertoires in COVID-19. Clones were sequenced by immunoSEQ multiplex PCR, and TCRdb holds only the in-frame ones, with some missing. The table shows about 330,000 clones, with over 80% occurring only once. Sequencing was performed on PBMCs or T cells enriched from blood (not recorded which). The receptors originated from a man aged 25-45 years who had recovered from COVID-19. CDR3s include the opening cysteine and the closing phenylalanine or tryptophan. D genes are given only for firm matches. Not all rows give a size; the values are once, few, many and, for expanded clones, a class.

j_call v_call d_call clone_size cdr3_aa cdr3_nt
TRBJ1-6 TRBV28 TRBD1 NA CASRQGQGEGSSYNSPLHF TGTGCCAGCAGACAAGGACAGGGGGAAGGTTCCTCCTATAATTCACCCCTCCACTTT
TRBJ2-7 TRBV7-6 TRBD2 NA CASSFPGLGWHEQYF TGTGCCAGCAGCTTCCCGGGACTAGGATGGCACGAGCAGTACTTC
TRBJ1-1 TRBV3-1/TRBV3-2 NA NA CASSLKTPALEAFF TGTGCCAGCAGCCTAAAGACACCTGCCCTAGAAGCTTTCTTT
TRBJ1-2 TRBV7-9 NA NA CASSFAGPDGYTF TGTGCCAGCAGCTTTGCAGGGCCGGATGGCTACACCTTC
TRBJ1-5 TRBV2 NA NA CASRASGGHSNQPQHF TGTGCCAGCAGGGCCTCCGGGGGGCATAGCAATCAGCCCCAGCATTTT
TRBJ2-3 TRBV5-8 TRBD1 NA CASSPGTGAVTDTQYF TGTGCCAGCAGCCCCGGGACAGGAGCCGTCACAGATACGCAGTATTTT
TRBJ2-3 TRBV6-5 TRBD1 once CASRSTGGTDTQYF TGTGCCAGCAGGAGTACAGGGGGCACAGATACGCAGTATTTT
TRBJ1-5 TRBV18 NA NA CASSPQGGQPQHF TGTGCCAGCTCACCCCAGGGCGGTCAGCCCCAGCATTTT
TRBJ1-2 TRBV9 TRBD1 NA CASSVDETGGFYGYTF TGTGCCAGCAGCGTAGATGAGACAGGGGGCTTCTATGGCTACACCTTC
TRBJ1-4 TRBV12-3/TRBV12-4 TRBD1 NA CASSRGGWEKLFF TGTGCCAGCAGCCGAGGGGGCTGGGAAAAACTGTTTTTT
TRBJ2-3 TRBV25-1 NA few CASSEFGHTDTQYF TGTGCCAGCAGTGAATTTGGACACACAGATACGCAGTATTTT
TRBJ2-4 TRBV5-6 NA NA CASSLIGGSKEDIQYF TGTGCCAGCAGCTTGATTGGGGGGTCCAAGGAGGACATTCAGTACTTC
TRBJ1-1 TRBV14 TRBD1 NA CASSQDQGSDRVGTEAFF TGTGCCAGCAGCCAAGATCAAGGATCGGACAGGGTGGGGACTGAAGCTTTCTTT
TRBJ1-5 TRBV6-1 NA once CASSEERAGALLNQPQHF TGTGCCAGCAGTGAAGAGAGGGCAGGGGCCCTCCTTAATCAGCCCCAGCATTTT
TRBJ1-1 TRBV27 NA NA CASSPRRVTEAFF TGTGCCAGCAGCCCCCGGAGGGTTACTGAAGCTTTCTTT
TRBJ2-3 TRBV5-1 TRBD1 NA CASSSGQSTDTQYF TGCGCCAGCAGCTCGGGACAGTCTACAGATACGCAGTATTTT
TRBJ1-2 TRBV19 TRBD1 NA CASSRQGHNYGYTF TGTGCCAGTAGCCGACAGGGCCATAACTATGGCTACACCTTC
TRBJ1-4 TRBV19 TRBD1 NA CASSLGQALGGEKLFF TGTGCCAGTAGTTTGGGACAGGCCCTGGGGGGTGAAAAACTGTTTTTT
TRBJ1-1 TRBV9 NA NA CASSVAMGGTEAFF TGTGCCAGCAGCGTAGCTATGGGGGGCACTGAAGCTTTCTTT
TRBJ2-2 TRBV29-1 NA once CSVVYNANTGELFF TGCAGCGTTGTGTACAACGCGAACACCGGGGAGCTGTTTTTT
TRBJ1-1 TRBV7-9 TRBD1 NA CASSLRGDRGNTEAFF TGTGCCAGCAGCTTAAGAGGGGACAGGGGGAATACTGAAGCTTTCTTT
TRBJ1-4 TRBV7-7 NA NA CASSLGGRNEKLFF TGTGCCAGCAGCTTAGGCGGCCGGAATGAAAAACTGTTTTTT
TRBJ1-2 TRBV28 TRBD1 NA CASSWTGGVVGNYGYTF TGTGCCAGCAGTTGGACAGGCGGCGTAGTGGGTAACTATGGCTACACCTTC
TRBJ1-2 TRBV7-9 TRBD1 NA CASSATGWGYGYTF TGTGCCAGCAGCGCGACAGGGTGGGGCTATGGCTACACCTTC
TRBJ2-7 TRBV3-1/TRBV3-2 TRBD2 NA CASSLGTSGPYEQYF TGTGCCAGCAGCCTAGGGACTAGCGGACCCTACGAGCAGTACTTC
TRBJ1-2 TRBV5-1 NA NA CASSLGRVGYTF TGCGCCAGCAGCTTGGGCAGGGTCGGCTACACCTTC
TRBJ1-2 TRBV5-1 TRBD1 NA CASSFDGTGAHSPFYGYTF TGCGCCAGCAGCTTTGATGGGACAGGGGCCCACTCCCCCTTCTATGGCTACACCTTC
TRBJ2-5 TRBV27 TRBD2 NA CASSTSGGVKTQYF TGTGCCAGCAGTACTAGCGGGGGGGTCAAGACCCAGTACTTC
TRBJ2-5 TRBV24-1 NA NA CATSDPRQSAETQYF TGTGCCACCAGTGATCCCCGACAGTCCGCAGAGACCCAGTACTTC
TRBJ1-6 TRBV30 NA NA CAWRDGGSAYNSPLHF TGTGCCTGGAGAGATGGGGGGAGCGCCTATAATTCACCCCTCCACTTT
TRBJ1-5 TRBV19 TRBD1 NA CASSQWAGQGRIQPQHF TGTGCCAGTAGCCAGTGGGCCGGACAGGGAAGGATTCAGCCCCAGCATTTT
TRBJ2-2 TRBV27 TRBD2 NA CASSLLAGGPAGELFF TGTGCCAGCAGTCTCCTAGCGGGGGGGCCGGCCGGGGAGCTGTTTTTT
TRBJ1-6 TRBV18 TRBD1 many CASSPSTGTENSPLHF TGTGCCAGCTCACCGTCGACAGGGACAGAGAATTCACCCCTCCACTTT
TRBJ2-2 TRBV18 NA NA CASSPRWSRGGELFF TGTGCCAGCTCACCACGGTGGTCCCGGGGCGGGGAGCTGTTTTTT
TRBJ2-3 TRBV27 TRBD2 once CASVQRGGSAQYF TGTGCCAGCGTACAGCGGGGGGGCAGTGCGCAGTATTTT
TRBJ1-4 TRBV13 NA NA CASSMRGISEKLFF TGTGCCAGCAGCATGAGGGGGATAAGTGAAAAACTGTTTTTT
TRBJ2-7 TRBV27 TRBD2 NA CASSLSAGALYEQYF TGTGCCAGCAGTTTATCAGCGGGGGCCCTCTACGAGCAGTACTTC
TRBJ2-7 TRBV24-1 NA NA CATSDDRDNYEQYF TGTGCCACCAGTGACGACCGGGACAACTACGAGCAGTACTTC
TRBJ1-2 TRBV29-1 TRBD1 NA CSVWDRGLNYGYTF TGCAGCGTTTGGGACAGGGGGCTTAACTATGGCTACACCTTC
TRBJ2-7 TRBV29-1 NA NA CSVEEGSTYEQYF TGCAGCGTTGAAGAGGGGAGTACCTACGAGCAGTACTTC
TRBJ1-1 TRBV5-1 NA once CASSYSHRADTEAFF TGCGCCAGCAGCTACTCTCACAGGGCAGACACTGAAGCTTTCTTT
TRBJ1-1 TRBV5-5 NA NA CASILQGPGRPEAFF TGTGCCAGCATCCTCCAGGGCCCAGGGCGCCCTGAAGCTTTCTTT
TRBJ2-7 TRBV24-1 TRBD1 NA CATSSPRQGAYEQYF TGTGCCACCAGTAGCCCCAGGCAGGGGGCTTACGAGCAGTACTTC
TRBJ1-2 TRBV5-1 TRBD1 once CASSSTGMEGYTF TGCGCCAGCAGCTCGACAGGGATGGAGGGCTACACCTTC
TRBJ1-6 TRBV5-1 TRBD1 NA CASSDPGQGTSPLHF TGCGCCAGCAGCGACCCCGGACAGGGTACTTCACCCCTCCACTTT